This is a list of T cell receptor beta chains from one sample in a study of CD8 T cells in Susac syndrome. In TCRdb, the immunoSEQ multiplex PCR reads were re-called with MiXCR into one record per CDR3 protein. Of 150,000 to 200,000 distinct CDR3 sequences listed, roughly 94% are singletons. Sequencing used CD8+ T cells from PBMCs. The receptors were sampled from a human donor with Susac syndrome. Each CDR3 is given with its conserved first and last residue. A D gene is named only where the DNA matches it firmly. The listing skips clone size in some rows; elsewhere it reads once, few, many or a size class.

-	TRBD2	19	TRBJ2-3	TRBV30	CAWSVTASGGAQITDTQYF	TGTGCCTGGAGTGTAACCGCGAGCGGGGGAGCCCAAATCACAGATACGCAGTATTTT
-	TRBD2	16	TRBJ2-5	TRBV6-5	CASSYLGTSQQETQYF	TGTGCCAGCAGTTACCTCGGGACTAGCCAACAAGAGACCCAGTACTTC
-	TRBD1	16	TRBJ2-2	TRBV9	CASSVARTGHTGELFF	TGTGCCAGCAGCGTAGCTCGGACAGGGCACACCGGGGAGCTGTTTTTT
-	-	14	TRBJ2-1	TRBV5-4	CASSTGPALDEQFF	TGTGCCAGCAGCACGGGACCAGCATTGGATGAGCAGTTCTTC
-	-	16	TRBJ1-5	TRBV18	CASSPSRDFSNQPQHF	TGTGCCAGCTCACCAAGTAGGGACTTTAGCAATCAGCCCCAGCATTTT
-	TRBD1	19	TRBJ2-6	TRBV13	CASSSNGQGVISGANVLTF	TGTGCCAGCAGCTCCAACGGACAGGGGGTCATCTCTGGGGCCAACGTCCTGACTTTC
-	TRBD1	14	TRBJ2-5	TRBV11-2	CASSTYRGGETQYF	TGTGCCAGCAGCACGTACAGGGGCGGAGAGACCCAGTACTTC
once	-	16	TRBJ1-5	TRBV6-2/TRBV6-3	CASRQIWDGSNQPQHF	TGTGCCAGCAGACAAATCTGGGACGGTAGCAATCAGCCCCAGCATTTT
once	-	11	TRBJ2-7	TRBV28	CASSLVSEQYF	TGTGCCAGCAGTTTGGTTAGCGAGCAGTACTTC
-	-	16	TRBJ1-5	TRBV21-1	CASSKDAYEGPQPQHF	TGTGCCAGCAGCAAAGATGCTTATGAGGGTCCTCAGCCCCAGCATTTT
-	-	14	TRBJ1-2	TRBV4-1	CASSQVSGIYGYTF	TGCGCCAGCAGCCAAGTTTCAGGAATCTATGGCTACACCTTC
-	-	12	TRBJ2-7	TRBV5-6	CASYSAGYEQYF	TGTGCCAGCTACAGCGCCGGGTACGAGCAGTACTTC
-	-	14	TRBJ1-1	TRBV9	CASSVGQEYTEAFF	TGTGCCAGCAGCGTTGGGCAGGAGTACACTGAAGCTTTCTTT
-	-	13	TRBJ2-7	TRBV9	CASSVSPTGWQYF	TGTGCCAGCAGCGTAAGCCCCACGGGCTGGCAGTACTTC
-	TRBD1	16	TRBJ2-3	TRBV9	CASSAPGTGITDTQYF	TGTGCCAGCAGCGCACCCGGGACAGGGATCACAGATACGCAGTATTTT
-	TRBD2	16	TRBJ2-3	TRBV7-9	CASSRTSGGTTDTQYF	TGTGCCAGCAGCAGGACTAGCGGGGGAACCACAGATACGCAGTATTTT
-	TRBD1	15	TRBJ1-5	TRBV5-1	CASSLGTGYNQPQHF	TGCGCCAGCAGCCTTGGGACAGGGTACAATCAGCCCCAGCATTTT
-	TRBD1	13	TRBJ2-1	TRBV9	CASSGYDRGEQFF	TGTGCCAGCAGCGGATACGACAGGGGTGAGCAGTTCTTC
-	-	16	TRBJ1-5	TRBV6-6	CASSPSGTNSNQPQHF	TGTGCCAGCAGTCCCTCCGGGACAAATAGCAATCAGCCCCAGCATTTT
-	-	13	TRBJ1-5	TRBV18	CASSADGNQPQHF	TGTGCCAGCTCCGCGGACGGTAATCAGCCCCAGCATTTT
-	TRBD1	15	TRBJ2-1	TRBV10-3	CAISEAGTGGFEQFF	TGTGCCATCAGTGAGGCCGGGACAGGGGGTTTTGAGCAGTTCTTC
-	-	14	TRBJ2-1	TRBV7-2	CASSSSGAYNEQFF	TGTGCCAGCAGCTCCAGCGGAGCCTACAATGAGCAGTTCTTC
once	TRBD1	14	TRBJ2-7	TRBV12-3/TRBV12-4	CASSPSGQPYEQYF	TGTGCCAGCAGTCCATCGGGACAGCCCTACGAGCAGTACTTC
few	TRBD2	14	TRBJ2-5	TRBV14	CASSPWTSGETQYF	TGTGCCAGCAGCCCTTGGACTAGCGGAGAGACCCAGTACTTC
-	-	14	TRBJ1-1	TRBV5-1	CASSLSQQNTEAFF	TGCGCCAGCAGCTTGTCTCAGCAGAACACTGAAGCTTTCTTT
-	TRBD2	17	TRBJ2-7	TRBV4-2	CASSQETETSGDYEQYF	TGTGCCAGCAGCCAAGAAACCGAGACTAGCGGGGACTACGAGCAGTACTTC
-	-	15	TRBJ2-2	TRBV5-1	CASSLDFPNTGELFF	TGCGCCAGCAGCTTGGATTTCCCAAACACCGGGGAGCTGTTTTTT
-	TRBD1	14	TRBJ2-1	TRBV30	CAWGTGTDYNEQFF	TGTGCCTGGGGAACCGGGACAGATTACAATGAGCAGTTCTTC
-	TRBD1	13	TRBJ1-5	TRBV27	CASSLTGQQPQHF	TGTGCCAGCAGTTTGACAGGGCAACAGCCCCAGCATTTT
-	-	14	TRBJ2-5	TRBV20-1	CSARSPTSQETQYF	TGCAGTGCTAGATCCCCGACTAGCCAAGAGACCCAGTACTTC
-	-	12	TRBJ2-3	TRBV3-1	CASSRASDTQYF	TGTGCCAGCAGCCGAGCCTCGGATACGCAGTATTTT
-	TRBD2	15	TRBJ2-1	TRBV20-1	CSAGIAGSSYNEQFF	TGCAGTGCTGGAATAGCGGGAAGCTCCTACAATGAGCAGTTCTTC
once	TRBD1	17	TRBJ2-3	TRBV28	CASSLSPTGAGTDTQYF	TGTGCCAGCAGTTTATCCCCGACAGGGGCGGGCACAGATACGCAGTATTTT
-	TRBD2	14	TRBJ2-7	TRBV20-1	CSARDLAVSYEQYF	TGCAGTGCTAGAGATCTAGCGGTGTCCTACGAGCAGTACTTC
-	-	12	TRBJ1-1	TRBV29-1	CSVEGENTEAFF	TGCAGCGTTGAAGGAGAGAACACTGAAGCTTTCTTT
-	TRBD1	13	TRBJ2-1	TRBV3-1	CASSEQGINEQFF	TGTGCCAGCAGCGAACAGGGGATCAATGAGCAGTTCTTC
-	TRBD2	13	TRBJ2-7	TRBV24-1	CATGGLAGDEQYF	TGTGCCACCGGTGGACTAGCGGGAGACGAGCAGTACTTC
once	-	13	TRBJ2-7	TRBV9	CASSGGSTYEQYF	TGTGCCAGCAGCGGCGGCTCGACGTACGAGCAGTACTTC
-	TRBD2	16	TRBJ2-2	TRBV12-3/TRBV12-4	CASSSGLAGRSGELFF	TGTGCCAGCAGTTCGGGACTAGCGGGAAGGTCCGGGGAGCTGTTTTTT
-	TRBD2	16	TRBJ2-3	TRBV12-3/TRBV12-4	CASSPRGLAGTDTQYF	TGTGCCAGCAGTCCGCGAGGACTAGCGGGGACGGATACGCAGTATTTT
-	-	15	TRBJ2-7	TRBV7-9	CASSLFSGAGNEQYF	TGTGCCAGCAGCTTATTTTCAGGGGCGGGAAACGAGCAGTACTTC
once	-	11	TRBJ2-7	TRBV6-1	CASRNRREQYF	TGTGCCAGCAGGAATCGTCGGGAGCAGTACTTC
-	-	15	TRBJ2-6	TRBV19	CASSFSDSGANVLTF	TGTGCCAGTAGCTTCTCTGACTCTGGGGCCAACGTCCTGACTTTC
-	-	12	TRBJ2-3	TRBV28	CASVKGRDTQYF	TGTGCCAGCGTTAAAGGGCGAGATACGCAGTATTTT
-	TRBD2	15	TRBJ2-7	TRBV20-1	CSAQTTASGLYEQYF	TGCAGTGCCCAGACCACGGCTAGCGGACTGTACGAGCAGTACTTC
-	TRBD1	13	TRBJ2-7	TRBV29-1	CSVEWTGAYEQYF	TGCAGCGTTGAGTGGACAGGGGCCTACGAGCAGTACTTC
once	-	17	TRBJ1-5	TRBV7-2	CASSPERAGYSNQPQHF	TGTGCCAGCAGCCCCGAAAGGGCGGGGTATAGCAATCAGCCCCAGCATTTT
-	TRBD2	15	TRBJ2-5	TRBV11-2	CASSDPPSGQETQYF	TGTGCCAGCAGCGACCCCCCTAGCGGCCAAGAGACCCAGTACTTC
-	-	15	TRBJ2-5	TRBV5-4	CASSLEVAGKETQYF	TGTGCCAGCAGCTTGGAGGTTGCGGGGAAGGAGACCCAGTACTTC
once	-	14	TRBJ1-5	TRBV12-3/TRBV12-4	CASIVEGGNQPQHF	TGTGCCAGCATCGTCGAAGGGGGGAATCAGCCCCAGCATTTT
-	-	14	TRBJ2-2	TRBV5-1	CASSLASVTGELFF	TGCGCCAGCAGCTTGGCCAGTGTCACCGGGGAGCTGTTTTTT